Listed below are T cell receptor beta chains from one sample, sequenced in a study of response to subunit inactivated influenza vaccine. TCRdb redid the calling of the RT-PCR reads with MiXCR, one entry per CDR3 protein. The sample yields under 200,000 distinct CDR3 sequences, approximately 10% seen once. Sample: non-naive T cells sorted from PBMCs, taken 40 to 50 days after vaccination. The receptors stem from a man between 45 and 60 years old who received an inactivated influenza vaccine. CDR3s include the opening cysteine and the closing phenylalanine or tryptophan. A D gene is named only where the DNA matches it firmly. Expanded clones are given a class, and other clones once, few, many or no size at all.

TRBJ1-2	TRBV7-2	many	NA	CASSAPHKVFGYTF	TGTGCCAGCAGCGCCCCACACAAGGTGTTCGGCTACACCTTC
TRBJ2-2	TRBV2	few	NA	CAIAPGRAGELFF	TGTGCCATCGCACCGGGTCGGGCCGGGGAGCTGTTTTTT
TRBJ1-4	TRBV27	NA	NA	CASSPSINSITNEKLFF	TGTGCCAGCAGTCCCTCCATTAACAGTATAACTAATGAAAAACTGTTTTTT
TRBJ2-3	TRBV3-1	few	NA	CASNSEGGTQYF	TGTGCCAGCAATTCCGAGGGCGGTACGCAGTATTTT
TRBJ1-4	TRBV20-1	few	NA	CSARDGARGREKLFF	TGCAGTGCTAGAGACGGCGCCCGGGGTCGGGAAAAACTGTTTTTT
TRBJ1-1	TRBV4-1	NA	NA	CASRDLGLNTEAFF	TGCGCCAGCAGAGATCTGGGGCTGAACACTGAAGCTTTCTTT
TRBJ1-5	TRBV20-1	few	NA	CSARVPGNYQPQHF	TGCAGTGCTAGAGTCCCAGGGAACTATCAGCCCCAGCATTTT
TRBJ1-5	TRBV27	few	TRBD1	CASKETGTGGLAQHF	TGTGCCAGCAAGGAAACCGGGACAGGGGGCTTGGCCCAGCATTTT
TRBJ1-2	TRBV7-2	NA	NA	CASSPPQGTSYTF	TGTGCCAGCAGCCCCCCGCAGGGTACTAGCTACACCTTC
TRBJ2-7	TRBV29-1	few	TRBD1	CSVVTLYRGDYEQYF	TGCAGCGTTGTTACGTTATACAGGGGGGACTACGAGCAGTACTTC
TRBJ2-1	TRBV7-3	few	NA	CASSMQDHEQFF	TGTGCCAGCAGCATGCAGGATCATGAGCAGTTCTTC